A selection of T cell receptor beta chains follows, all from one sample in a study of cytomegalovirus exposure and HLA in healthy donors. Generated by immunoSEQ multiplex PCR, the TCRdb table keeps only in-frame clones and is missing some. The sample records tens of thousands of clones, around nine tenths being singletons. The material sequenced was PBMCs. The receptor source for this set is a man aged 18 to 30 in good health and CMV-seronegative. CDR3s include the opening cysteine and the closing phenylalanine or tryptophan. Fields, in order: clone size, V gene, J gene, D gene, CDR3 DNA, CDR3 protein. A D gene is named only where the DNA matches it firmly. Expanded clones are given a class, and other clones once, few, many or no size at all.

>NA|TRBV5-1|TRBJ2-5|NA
TGCGCCAGCAGCGTTGGATCCCTAGTCGGAGAGACCCAGTACTTC
CASSVGSLVGETQYF
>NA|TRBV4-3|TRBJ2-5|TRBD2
TGCGCCAGCAGCCAAGTCGGCAGGGAGGGGGAGACCCAGTACTTC
CASSQVGREGETQYF
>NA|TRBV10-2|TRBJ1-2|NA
TGCGCCAGCAGTGAGCAGGGGAACTATGGCTACACCTTC
CASSEQGNYGYTF
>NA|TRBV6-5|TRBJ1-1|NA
TGTGCCAGCGGAGCCAGTAGCACTGAAGCTTTCTTT
CASGASSTEAFF
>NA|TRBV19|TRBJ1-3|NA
TGTGCCAGTAGTTTGGGAGGGACAACTGGAAACACCATATATTTT
CASSLGGTTGNTIYF
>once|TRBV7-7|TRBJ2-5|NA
TGTGCTAGCAGCCAATCTAGCACACAAGAGACCCAGTACTTC
CASSQSSTQETQYF
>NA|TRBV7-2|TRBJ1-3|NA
TGTGCCAGCAGCTTAGCGAGCGTCAGCGGAAACACCATATATTTT
CASSLASVSGNTIYF
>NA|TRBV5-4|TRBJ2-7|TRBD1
TGTGCCAGCAGCTCAGACAGGGGATACGAGCAGTACTTC
CASSSDRGYEQYF
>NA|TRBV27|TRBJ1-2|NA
TGTGCCAGCAGTTTATTAGGGGGTGTTGGCTACACCTTC
CASSLLGGVGYTF
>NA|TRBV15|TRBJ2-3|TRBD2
TGTGCCACCAGCGGGACTAGCGTGAGCACAGATACGCAGTATTTT
CATSGTSVSTDTQYF